This T cell receptor (beta chain) was profiled in a study of shared clonotypes between healthy human individuals. Whole-study context: Sampling drew on donors who were a couple of women and a few men aged 18 to 49. CD4 naive and memory got three plates each, CD8 naive two, CD8 memory one. Study-level results: Naive subsets generally had larger estimated richness than memory subsets.

Only in-frame clones appear in the TCRdb table, and some are missing; sequencing was by immunoSEQ multiplex PCR. This table has 2 million to 3 million clones, roughly 93% appearing once. About this clone: As yet, its antigen is unknown.

None of the donors, who were healthy HIV-negative adults, had recently had acute infections or vaccinations. Sequenced input: naive CD4+ T cells from PBMCs. Subset indicated: CD45RA+ positively selected. This sequence was found in a man between 18 and 35 years old in good health. Some clones in this sample may be carry-over from other donors' samples.

CDR3 region: CATSRDPASGRGYTF. CDR3 nucleotides: TGTGCCACCAGCAGAGATCCCGCCTCAGGGCGTGGCTACACCTTC. This chain links TRBV15 with TRBJ1-2, with a tentative D call TRBD1 (5 bases). This CDR3 is built from 15 residues. Germline loops: CDR1 LNHNV, CDR2 YYDKDF (reference sequence). Trimming took off 0 bases at V and 7 bases at J, with 15 bases between the two ends. Full variable domain (remainder filled in from reference TRBV15 and TRBJ1-2): DAMVIQNPRYQVTQFGKPVTLSCSQTLNHNVMYWYQQKSSQAPKLLFHYYDKDFNNEADTPDNFQSRRPNTSFCFLDIRSPGLGDTAMYLCATSRDPASGRGYTFGSGTRLTVV.